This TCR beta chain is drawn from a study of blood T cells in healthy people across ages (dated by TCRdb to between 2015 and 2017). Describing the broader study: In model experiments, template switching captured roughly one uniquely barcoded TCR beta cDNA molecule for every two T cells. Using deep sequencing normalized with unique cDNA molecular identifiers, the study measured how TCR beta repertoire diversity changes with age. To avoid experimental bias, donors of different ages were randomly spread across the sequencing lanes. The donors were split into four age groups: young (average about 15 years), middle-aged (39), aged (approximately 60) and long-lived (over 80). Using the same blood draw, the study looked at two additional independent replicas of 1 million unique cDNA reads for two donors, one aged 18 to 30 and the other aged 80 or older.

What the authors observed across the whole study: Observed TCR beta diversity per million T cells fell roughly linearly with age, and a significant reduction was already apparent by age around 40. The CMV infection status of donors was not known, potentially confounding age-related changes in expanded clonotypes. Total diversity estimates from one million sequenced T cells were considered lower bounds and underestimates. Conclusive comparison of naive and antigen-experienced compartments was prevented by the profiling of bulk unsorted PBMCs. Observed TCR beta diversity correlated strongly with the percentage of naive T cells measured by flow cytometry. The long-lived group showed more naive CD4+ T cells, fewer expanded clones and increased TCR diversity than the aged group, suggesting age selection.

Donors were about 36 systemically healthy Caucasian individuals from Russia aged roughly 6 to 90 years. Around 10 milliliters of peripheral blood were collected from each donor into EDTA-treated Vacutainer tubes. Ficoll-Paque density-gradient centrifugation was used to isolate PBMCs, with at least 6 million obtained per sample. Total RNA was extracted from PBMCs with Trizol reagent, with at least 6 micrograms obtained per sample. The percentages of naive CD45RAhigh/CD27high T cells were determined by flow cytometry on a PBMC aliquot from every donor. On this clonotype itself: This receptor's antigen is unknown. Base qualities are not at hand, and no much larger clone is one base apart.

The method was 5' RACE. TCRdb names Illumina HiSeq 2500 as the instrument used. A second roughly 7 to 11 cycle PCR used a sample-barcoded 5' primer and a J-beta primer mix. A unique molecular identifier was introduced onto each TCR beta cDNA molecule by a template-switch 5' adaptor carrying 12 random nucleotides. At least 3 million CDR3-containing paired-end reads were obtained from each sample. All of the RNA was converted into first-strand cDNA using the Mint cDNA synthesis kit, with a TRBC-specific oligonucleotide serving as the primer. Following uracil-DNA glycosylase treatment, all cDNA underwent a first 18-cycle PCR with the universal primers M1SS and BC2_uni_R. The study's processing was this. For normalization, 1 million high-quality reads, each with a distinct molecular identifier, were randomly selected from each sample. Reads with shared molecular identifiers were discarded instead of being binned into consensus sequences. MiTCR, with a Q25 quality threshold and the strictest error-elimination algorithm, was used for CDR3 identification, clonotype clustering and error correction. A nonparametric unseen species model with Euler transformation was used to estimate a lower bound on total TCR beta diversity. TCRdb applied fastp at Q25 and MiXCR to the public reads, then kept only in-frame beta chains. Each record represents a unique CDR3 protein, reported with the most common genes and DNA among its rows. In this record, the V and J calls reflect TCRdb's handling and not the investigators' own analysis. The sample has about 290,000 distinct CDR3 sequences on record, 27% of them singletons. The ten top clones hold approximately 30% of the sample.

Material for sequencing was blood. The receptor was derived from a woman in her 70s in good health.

The DNA is TGTGCCAGCAGCCGGGGACAGTCTGGGATGAACACTGAAGCTTTCTTT. Its product reads: CASSRGQSGMNTEAFF. The V and J segments used are TRBV7-8 and TRBJ1-1, with TRBD1 matching 7 junction bases. The CDR3, cysteine through phenylalanine, is 16 amino acids long. Only the CDR3 DNA stays, 48 bases, in frame from base 1. Via the germline V gene, CDR1 is SGHVS and CDR2 FQNEAQ. Trimming leaves V shorter by 5 bases and J shorter by 0 bases, with the junction holding 9 bases beyond the gene matches. The reference TRBV7-8 and TRBJ1-1 proteins fill in what lies around the CDR3, so the full variable domain reads GAGVSQSPRYKVAKRGQDVALRCDPISGHVSLFWYQQALGQGPEFLTYFQNEAQLDKSGLPSDRFFAERPEGSVSTLKIQRTQQEDSAVYLCASSRGQSGMNTEAFFGQGTRLTVV.